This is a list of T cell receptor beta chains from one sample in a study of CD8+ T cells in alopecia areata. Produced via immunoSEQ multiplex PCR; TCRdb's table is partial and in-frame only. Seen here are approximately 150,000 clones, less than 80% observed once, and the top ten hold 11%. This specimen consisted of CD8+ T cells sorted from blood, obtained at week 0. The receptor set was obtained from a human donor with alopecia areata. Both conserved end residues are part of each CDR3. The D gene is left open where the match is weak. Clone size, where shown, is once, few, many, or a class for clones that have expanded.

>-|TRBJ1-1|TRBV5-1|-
TGCGCCAGCACGTATCTCGATTCATTT
CASTYLDSF
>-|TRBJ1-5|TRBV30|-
TGTGCCTGGAGCGGGACAAACTTCAATCAGCCCCAGCATTTT
CAWSGTNFNQPQHF
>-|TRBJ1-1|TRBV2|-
TGTGCCAGTCAAGGAGGCCGGGTGGACACTGAAGCTTTCTTT
CASQGGRVDTEAFF
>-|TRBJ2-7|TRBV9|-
TGTGCCAGCAGCGTCCCCTCCTACTACGAGCAGTACTTC
CASSVPSYYEQYF
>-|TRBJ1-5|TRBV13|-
TGTGCCAGCAGCTCCGGGACTCTTGGGTCCCATCAGCCCCAGCATTTT
CASSSGTLGSHQPQHF
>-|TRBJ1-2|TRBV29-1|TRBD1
TGCAGCGTTGAAGATGAATCGGGACAGGGACCAATGGGCTATGGCTACACCTTC
CSVEDESGQGPMGYGYTF
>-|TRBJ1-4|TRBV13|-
TGTGCCAGCAGCTTATATTTTGCAACTAATGAAAAACTGTTTTTT
CASSLYFATNEKLFF
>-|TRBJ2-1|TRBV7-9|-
TGTGCCAGCAGCTTAACCTATGAGCAGTTCTTC
CASSLTYEQFF
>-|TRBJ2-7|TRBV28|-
TGTGCCGCCAAACCCGCAGGTTCCTACGAGCAGTACTTC
CAAKPAGSYEQYF
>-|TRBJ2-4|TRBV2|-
TGTGCCAGCAGAGACGACCCGTTTCAGTACTTC
CASRDDPFQYF
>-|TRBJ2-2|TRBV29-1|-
TGCAGCGTTGAGATGTTCTCCGGGGGTTCGGGCACCGGGGAGCTGTTTTTT
CSVEMFSGGSGTGELFF
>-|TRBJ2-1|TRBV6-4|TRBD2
TGTGCCAGCAGTGACGCCGCTAGCGGGGGTTTTAATGAGCAGTTCTTC
CASSDAASGGFNEQFF
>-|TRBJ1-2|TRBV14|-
TGTGCCAGCAGCCAAGCGGGGGATGGCTACACCTTC
CASSQAGDGYTF
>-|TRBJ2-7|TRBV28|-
TGTGCCAGCAGTTCCGGTGACGGAGCCTACGAGCAGTACTTC
CASSSGDGAYEQYF
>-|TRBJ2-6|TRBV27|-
TGTGCCACCCGCTTAGGAACTGGGGCCAACGTCCTGACTTTC
CATRLGTGANVLTF
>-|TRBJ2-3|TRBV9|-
TGTGCCAGCAGCGTAGAGGGGGGCCTCACAGATACGCAGTATTTT
CASSVEGGLTDTQYF
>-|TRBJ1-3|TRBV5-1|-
TGCGCCAGCAGCTTGGCGACTGGAAACACCATATATTTT
CASSLATGNTIYF
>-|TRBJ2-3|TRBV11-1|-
TGTGCCAGCAGCCCTAACGGGTGGGGCACAGATACGCAGTATTTT
CASSPNGWGTDTQYF
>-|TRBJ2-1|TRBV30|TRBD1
TGTGCCGGAAACGCGGACCGTAAACTATTTGGGACAGGGGGTTGGAATGAGCAGTTCTTC
CAGNADRKLFGTGGWNEQFF
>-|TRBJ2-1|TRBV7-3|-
TGTGCCAGCAGCTTAACGGGACTAGGGGGCGAGCAGTTCTTC
CASSLTGLGGEQFF
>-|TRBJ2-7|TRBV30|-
TGTGCCTGGGCTCAAGCGGCAGGCCAAGACGAGCAGTACTTC
CAWAQAAGQDEQYF
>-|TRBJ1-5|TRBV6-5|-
TGTGCCAGCAGCGTAGTGGGGGGCGCGGATCAGCCCCAGCATTTT
CASSVVGGADQPQHF
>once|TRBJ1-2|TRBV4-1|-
TGCGCCAGCAGCCCCTCCTCTGTGAACTATGGCTACACCTTC
CASSPSSVNYGYTF
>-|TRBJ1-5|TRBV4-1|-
TGCGCCAGCAGCCAAGATTCAGGGTATTCTCAGCCCCAGCATTTT
CASSQDSGYSQPQHF
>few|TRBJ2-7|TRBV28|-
TGTGCCAGCAGTTTAGGACACCGGGACCCCCTCTACGAGCAGTACTTC
CASSLGHRDPLYEQYF
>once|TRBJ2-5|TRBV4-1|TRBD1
TGCGCCAGCAGCCAAGCCGGGACAGCAAAAGAGACCCAGTACTTC
CASSQAGTAKETQYF
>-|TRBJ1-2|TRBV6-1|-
TGTGCCAGCAGTGACCTAAGCAGGGCCCCCGTATGGGGCTACACCTTC
CASSDLSRAPVWGYTF
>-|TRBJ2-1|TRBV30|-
TGTGCCTGGAGTACCGACCCGGCGCGTTCTGAGCAGTTCTTC
CAWSTDPARSEQFF
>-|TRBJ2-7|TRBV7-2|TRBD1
TGTGCCAGCAGCCTCCGGGACAGATTTTACGAGCAGTACTTC
CASSLRDRFYEQYF
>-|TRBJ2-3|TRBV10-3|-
TGTGCCATCAGTGAGTCGGGGACTCAAAGGGGCACAGATACGCAGTATTTT
CAISESGTQRGTDTQYF
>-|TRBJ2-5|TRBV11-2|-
TGTGCCAGCAGCTCCCGGGACAACCAAGAGACCCAGTACTTC
CASSSRDNQETQYF
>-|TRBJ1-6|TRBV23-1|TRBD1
TGCGCCAGCATCGGGTGGGGGACAGGGAATTCACCCCTCCACTTT
CASIGWGTGNSPLHF
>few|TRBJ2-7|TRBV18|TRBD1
TGTGCCAGCTCACCATCCGACAGGGTGCCCTACGAGCAGTACTTC
CASSPSDRVPYEQYF
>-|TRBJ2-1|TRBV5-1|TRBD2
TGCGCCAGCAGCTGTTGCGGGGGACTATCCTACAATGAGCAGTTCTTC
CASSCCGGLSYNEQFF
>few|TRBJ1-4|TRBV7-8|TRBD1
TGTGCCAGCAGCTTATCAGGGACAGGTGTTGAAAAACTGTTTTTT
CASSLSGTGVEKLFF
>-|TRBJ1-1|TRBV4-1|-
TGCGCCAGCAGCCAGGCCCGACCGGGGAACACTGAAGCTTTCTTT
CASSQARPGNTEAFF
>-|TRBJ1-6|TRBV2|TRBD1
TGTGCCAGCATGAGCCCCACCGACAGGGTAAATTCACCCCTCCACTTT
CASMSPTDRVNSPLHF
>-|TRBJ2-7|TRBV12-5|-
TGTGCTAGTGGTACCCGGGACGAGCAGTACTTC
CASGTRDEQYF
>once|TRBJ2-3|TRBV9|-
TGTGCCAGCAGCCCCCCTACAGATACGCAGTATTTT
CASSPPTDTQYF
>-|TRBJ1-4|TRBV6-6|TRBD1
TGTGCCAGCAGTCGGGGACAGACCGATGAAAAACTGTTTTTT
CASSRGQTDEKLFF
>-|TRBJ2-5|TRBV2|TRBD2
TGTGCCAACCAGGGAGGGGAGACCCAGTACTTC
CANQGGETQYF
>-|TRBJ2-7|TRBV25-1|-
TGTGCCAGCAGTTCGACACCTCATGGCGAGCAGTACTTC
CASSSTPHGEQYF
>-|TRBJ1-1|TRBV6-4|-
TGTGCCAGCAGTAGGACGATGAACACTGAAGCTTTCTTT
CASSRTMNTEAFF
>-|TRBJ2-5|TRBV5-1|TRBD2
TGCGCCAGCAGCCCCTCGGGGGGGGTTGAGACCCAGTACTTC
CASSPSGGVETQYF
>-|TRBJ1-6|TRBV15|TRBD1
TGTGCCACCAGCAGAGATCGGGGACAGAATTCACCCCTCCACTTT
CATSRDRGQNSPLHF
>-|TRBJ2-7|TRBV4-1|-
TGCGCCAGCAGCCCCCGACTATTTTACGAGCAGTACTTC
CASSPRLFYEQYF
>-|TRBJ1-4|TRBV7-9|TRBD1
TGTGCCAGCAGCCCACGACAGGGACTAACTAATGAAAAACTGTTTTTT
CASSPRQGLTNEKLFF
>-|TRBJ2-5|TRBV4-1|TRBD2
TGCGCCAGCAGCCAACTAGCGGGGGAGACCCAGTACTTC
CASSQLAGETQYF
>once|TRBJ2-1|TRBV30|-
TGTGCCTGGAGACTAGCAACCTACAATGAGCAGTTCTTC
CAWRLATYNEQFF
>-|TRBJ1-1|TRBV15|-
TGTGCCACCAGCAGAGAGTTGTCAGGGGCTGCCGAAGCTTTCTTT
CATSRELSGAAEAFF
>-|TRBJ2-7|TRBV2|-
TGTGCCAGCAGGGACACATCCTACGAGCAGTACTTC
CASRDTSYEQYF
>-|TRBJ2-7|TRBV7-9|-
TGTGCCAGCAGCCAAGGGTCTAGCCGCCCCCCCTACGAGCAGTACTTC
CASSQGSSRPPYEQYF